Given below is one T cell receptor (beta chain) in context. There are 15 residues in the CDR3. Germline lookup yields CDR1 SGHTS and CDR2 YDEGEE. V was cut by 0 bases and J by 3 bases, with 10 bases left in between. This sample is drawn from a study of T cells in Graves' hyperthyroidism and ophthalmopathy. There were TCR beta CDR3 regions amplified from RNA transcripts. Researchers ran a first-round RT-PCR on the TCR CDR3 using the HTBI primer set. TCRdb reprocessed the multiplex PCR reads via MiXCR and lists one record per CDR3 protein. The sample includes 300,000 to 400,000 distinct CDR3 sequences, about 15% of them seen just once.

Sequenced material: blood. This sequence originates from a woman younger than 45 with Graves' ophthalmopathy. The chain links TRBV5-8 to TRBJ2-1; D is unresolved. In DNA, the CDR3 is TGTGCCAGCAGCTTGGGGCAGCTTCTCTACAATGAGCAGTTCTTC. Its protein product is CASSLGQLLYNEQFF. Using reference TRBV5-8 and TRBJ2-1 for the parts outside the CDR3, the full variable domain is EAGVTQSPTHLIKTRGQQATLRCSPISGHTSVYWYQQALGLGLQFLLWYDEGEERNRGNFPPRFSGRQFPNYSSELNVNALELEDSALYLCASSLGQLLYNEQFFGPGTRLTVL.